This section outlines one TCR beta chain sequence together with its context. Its specificity is not known. Assay: immunoSEQ multiplex PCR; the TCRdb copy retains only in-frame clones and omits some. The table shows more than 120,000 clones, with about nine tenths occurring only once. The sample belongs to a study of Ad26.COV2.S vaccination and SARS-CoV-2 variants. Study conclusions and caveats: Vaccine recipients and placebo recipients showed similar non-spike TCR breadth. Vaccinated individuals (as opposed to placebo recipients) had higher spike-specific TCR breadth. Using TCR breadth and depth analyses may have led to underestimated total T cell responses.

The V gene's germline CDR1 is LGHNA and CDR2 YSLEER. This CDR3 region has 16 residues. The V end was cut by 0 bases, the J end by 4 bases, with 13 bases between. The source was peripheral blood, collected after recovery from COVID-19. V is TRBV4-3 and J is TRBJ1-3; D gene uncertain. The TCR was taken from a human donor who had recovered from COVID-19. The CDR3 DNA reads TGCGCCAGCAGCCAAGATCGGGAGAGGGCAGGAAACACCATATATTTT. Protein sequence: CASSQDRERAGNTIYF.